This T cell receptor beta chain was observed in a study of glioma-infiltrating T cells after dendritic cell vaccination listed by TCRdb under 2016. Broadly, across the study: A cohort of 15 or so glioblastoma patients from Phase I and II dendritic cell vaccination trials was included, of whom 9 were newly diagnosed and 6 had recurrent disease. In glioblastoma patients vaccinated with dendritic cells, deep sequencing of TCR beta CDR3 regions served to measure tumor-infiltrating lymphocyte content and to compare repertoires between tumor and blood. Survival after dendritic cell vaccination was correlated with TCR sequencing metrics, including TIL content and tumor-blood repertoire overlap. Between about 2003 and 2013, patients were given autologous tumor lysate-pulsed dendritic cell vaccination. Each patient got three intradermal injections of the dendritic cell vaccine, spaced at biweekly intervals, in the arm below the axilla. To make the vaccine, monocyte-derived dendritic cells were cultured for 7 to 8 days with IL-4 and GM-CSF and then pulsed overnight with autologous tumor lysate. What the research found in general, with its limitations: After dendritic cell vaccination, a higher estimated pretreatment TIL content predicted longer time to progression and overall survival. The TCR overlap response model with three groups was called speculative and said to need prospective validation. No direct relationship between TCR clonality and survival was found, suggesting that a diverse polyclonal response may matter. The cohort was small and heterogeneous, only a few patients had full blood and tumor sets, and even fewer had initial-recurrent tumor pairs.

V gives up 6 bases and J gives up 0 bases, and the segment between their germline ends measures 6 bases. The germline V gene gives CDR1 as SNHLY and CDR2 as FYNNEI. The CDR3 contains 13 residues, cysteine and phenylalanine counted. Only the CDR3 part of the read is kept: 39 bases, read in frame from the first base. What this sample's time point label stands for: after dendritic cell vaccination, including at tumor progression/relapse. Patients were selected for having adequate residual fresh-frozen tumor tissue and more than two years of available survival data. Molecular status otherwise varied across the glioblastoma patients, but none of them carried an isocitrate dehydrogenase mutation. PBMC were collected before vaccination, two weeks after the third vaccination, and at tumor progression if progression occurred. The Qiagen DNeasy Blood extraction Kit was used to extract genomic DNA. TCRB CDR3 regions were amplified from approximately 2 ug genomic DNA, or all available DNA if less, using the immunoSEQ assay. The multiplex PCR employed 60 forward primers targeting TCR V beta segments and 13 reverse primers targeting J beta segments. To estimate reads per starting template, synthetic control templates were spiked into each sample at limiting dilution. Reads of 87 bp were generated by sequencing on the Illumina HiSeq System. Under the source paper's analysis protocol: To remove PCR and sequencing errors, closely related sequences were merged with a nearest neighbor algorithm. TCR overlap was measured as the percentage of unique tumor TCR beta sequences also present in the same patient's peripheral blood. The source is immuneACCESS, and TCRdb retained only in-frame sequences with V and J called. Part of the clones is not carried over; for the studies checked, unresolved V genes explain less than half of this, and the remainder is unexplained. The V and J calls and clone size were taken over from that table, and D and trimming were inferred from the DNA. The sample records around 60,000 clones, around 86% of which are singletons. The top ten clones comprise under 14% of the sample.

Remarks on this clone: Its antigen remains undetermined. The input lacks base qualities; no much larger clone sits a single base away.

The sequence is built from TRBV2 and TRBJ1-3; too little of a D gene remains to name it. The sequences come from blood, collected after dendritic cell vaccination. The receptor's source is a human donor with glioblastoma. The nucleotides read TGTGCCAGCAGGGTAGCCTCTGGAAACACCATATATTTT. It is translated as CASRVASGNTIYF.